One and the same sample provided the 8 T cell receptor beta chains below, sequenced in a study of OX40 agonist ivuxolimab in advanced cancers. The table came from immunoSEQ multiplex PCR; TCRdb's copy has only in-frame clones and leaves some out. The sample consists of 55,000 to 75,000 clones, about 89% of them appearing once. The sample consisted of CD4+ or CD8+ T cells sorted from blood, taken in a trial of the OX40 agonist ivuxolimab. Receptor source: an adult with an advanced solid tumor such as melanoma, head and neck, liver or kidney cancer.

The rearrangement links TRBV19 to TRBJ1-2, with TRBD1 identical over 7 bases. Germline CDR1 and CDR2: LNHDA and SQIVND (reference sequence). The CDR3 runs 12 residues. After removal of 4 bases from V and 4 bases from J, the junction contained 0 bases not matched to a gene. CDR3 in amino acids: CASSRDSYGYTF. CDR3 in DNA: TGTGCCAGTAGTAGGGACAGCTATGGCTACACCTTC.

V is TRBV30 and J is TRBJ2-1; 7 bases match TRBD1. The CDR3 is made up of 12 amino acids. Looked up from germline, CDR1 is GTSNPN and CDR2 is SVGIG (reference sequence). After removal of 1 base from V and 7 bases from J, the junction contained 1 base not matched to a gene. The DNA for the CDR3 is TGTGCCTGGAGTGAACAGGGGAATGAGCAGTTCTTC. The encoded protein is CAWSEQGNEQFF.

The CDR3: CASSLYLSMNTEAFF. The CDR3 region has the DNA TGTGCCAGCAGCTTATACCTCAGTATGAACACTGAAGCTTTCTTT. The chain links TRBV11-2 to TRBJ1-1; D gene uncertain. Germline V gives CDR1 SGHAT, CDR2 FQNNGV. Trimming took 2 bases from V and 0 from J, leaving 10 bases between them. CDR3 length: 15 amino acids.

The count of this clone is one. This rearrangement joins TRBV7-2 to TRBJ2-5; no definite D call. The ends were cut back, 1 base at V and 2 bases at J, with 8 bases in the middle. The V gene's germline CDR1 is SGHTA and CDR2 FQGNSA. The CDR3 contains 14 residues. Here the CDR3 reads CASSLGGWQETQYF. CDR3 DNA sequence: TGTGCCAGCAGCTTAGGGGGTTGGCAAGAGACCCAGTACTTC.

CDR3 loop: CSVGTVSHPNYGYTF. CDR3 sequence (DNA): TGCAGCGTTGGGACCGTTTCCCATCCTAACTATGGCTACACCTTC. The V and J genes are TRBV29-1 and TRBJ1-2; D unclear. The germline V gene encodes CDR1 SQVTM and CDR2 ANQGSEA. This CDR3 contains 15 residues. The V end lost 4 bases, the J end lost 0 bases, and 15 bases lay between the germline ends.

The chain carries TRBV28 and TRBJ1-1; the D is unclear. The ends were cut back, 2 bases at V and 0 bases at J, with 13 bases in the middle. The CDR3 totals 16 residues. Germline lookup yields CDR1 MDHEN and CDR2 SYDVKM. The CDR3 DNA is TGTGCCAGCAGTTTAGGGAAAGGTTCGATGAACACTGAAGCTTTCTTT. It codes for CASSLGKGSMNTEAFF.

This clone was counted only a few times. The chain recombines TRBV10-2 with TRBJ2-7, with D possibly matching TRBD1 (6 bases). The ends were cut back, 3 bases at V and 1 base at J, with 7 bases in the middle. The germline gives CDR1 WSHSY, CDR2 SAAADI. The CDR3 is 13 residues long. The CDR3 is CASSDQGSYEQYF. In nucleotides, the CDR3 is TGCGCCAGCAGTGATCAGGGGTCCTACGAGCAGTACTTC.

This chain links TRBV6-1 with TRBJ2-3; possible D gene TRBD2, 6 bases. The CDR3 extends over 14 amino acids. CDR1 and CDR2 (germline): MNHNS, SASEGT. V was cut by 6 bases and J by 6 bases, with 16 bases left in between. CDR3 sequence reads: CASSPTSLMDTQYF. The CDR3 bases are TGTGCCAGCAGCCCGACTAGTTTAATGGATACGCAGTATTTT.